The T cell receptor (beta chain) under discussion was sequenced for a study of shared clonotypes between healthy human individuals. Overall study findings and caveats: For sorted subsets, rarefaction showed incomplete sequencing despite large depth.

Germline CDR1 and CDR2: SGHVS and FNYEAQ. V was shortened by 5 bases and J by 9 bases, with 16 bases between the two germline ends. This CDR3 is built from 13 residues. Points on this clone: Its antigen is undetermined.

Assay used: immunoSEQ multiplex PCR; TCRdb lists only in-frame clones, some missing. The sample has over a million clones, roughly 97% seen once. V is TRBV7-6 and J is TRBJ2-5, with D possibly being TRBD2 (5 bases). The sequencing input was naive CD4+ T cells sorted from blood. The subset: CD45RA+ positively selected. The receptor comes from a man between 25 and 39 years old in good health. Here the CDR3 DNA reads TGTGCCAGCAGCCCACTCGGGGAGAGACCCCAGTACTTC. Its translation is CASSPLGERPQYF.